The 19 T cell receptor beta chains below come from one sample, sequenced in a study of cytomegalovirus exposure and HLA in healthy donors. Here immunoSEQ multiplex PCR was the method, and the copy in TCRdb shows in-frame clones only, minus some. The table shows under 140,000 clones, with 88% occurring only once. Sequenced input: PBMCs. The receptors were gathered from a woman aged 25 to 39 in good health and CMV-seropositive.

The chain carries TRBV6-5 and TRBJ1-5; D gene ambiguous. In germline, CDR1 is MNHEY, CDR2 SVGAGI. Trimming removed 0 bases from V and 5 bases from J, with 8 bases in between. This CDR3 has 14 amino acids. This chain's CDR3 is CASSYSGVDQPQHF. CDR3 nucleotides: TGTGCCAGCAGTTACTCTGGAGTTGATCAGCCCCAGCATTTT.

This chain connects TRBV28 to TRBJ2-1, with a weak D call TRBD2 (7 bases). Germline assignment: CDR1 MDHEN and CDR2 SYDVKM. V shed 6 bases and J shed 8 bases, with 17 bases lying between them. This CDR3 comprises 14 residues. The CDR3 region is CASRLRGGNYEQFF. The CDR3 bases are TGTGCCAGCAGATTAAGGGGGGGCAATTATGAGCAGTTCTTC.

About this clone itself: Other DNA sequences within the sample encode an identical CDR3. The genes are TRBV5-1 and TRBJ2-5; D gene uncertain. Between the trimmed V and J ends, which lost 4 bases and 1 base, there was a span of 2 bases. Germline V lookup: CDR1 SGHRS, CDR2 YFSETQ. CDR3 length: 11 residues. The CDR3 nucleotides read TGCGCCAGCAGCCTCCAAGAGACCCAGTACTTC. Encoded protein: CASSLQETQYF.

The rearrangement links TRBV5-6 to TRBJ2-7; 11 positions match TRBD1. Per the germline V gene, CDR1 is SGHDT and CDR2 is YYEEEE. The CDR3 spans 16 residues. V trimming: 2 bases; J trimming: 3 bases; junction bases outside the gene matches: 7. CDR3 DNA: TGTGCCAGCAGCTTTGCCCCCGGGACAGGGGGCTACGAGCAGTACTTC. It is translated as CASSFAPGTGGYEQYF.

The V gene is TRBV15, the J gene TRBJ2-5; 11 positions match TRBD1. Trimming removed 4 bases from V and 3 bases from J; junction bases left unmatched: 4. CDR1 is LNHNV, CDR2 YYDKDF, per germline (reference sequence). The CDR3 loop spans 15 amino acids. The DNA for the CDR3 is TGTGCCACCAGCACCGGGACAGGGGGAGAAGAGACCCAGTACTTC. This sequence encodes CATSTGTGGEETQYF.

This chain joins TRBV27 and TRBJ2-3; weak D call: TRBD2 (6 bases). The CDR3 is 14 amino acids. Between the trimmed V and J ends, which lost 5 bases and 4 bases, there was a span of 13 bases. Germline loops: CDR1 MNHEY, CDR2 SMNVEV (reference sequence). The chain's CDR3 is CASSIGTLPDTQYF. CDR3 in DNA: TGTGCCAGCAGTATCGGGACTTTGCCAGATACGCAGTATTTT.

The rearrangement joins TRBV27 to TRBJ1-4; possible D gene TRBD1, 6 bases. Trimming shortened V by 6 bases and J by 2 bases, and 10 bases separated the two germline ends. The V gene's germline CDR1 is MNHEY and CDR2 SMNVEV (reference sequence). This CDR3 is 14 amino acids long. CDR3 bases: TGTGCCAGCAGCTACAGGGCCACTAATGAAAAACTGTTTTTT. It is translated as CASSYRATNEKLFF.

The chain employs TRBV6-1 and TRBJ1-2; D gene uncertain. Germline assignment: CDR1 MNHNS and CDR2 SASEGT. Trimming left V 7 bases short and J 4 bases short, with 7 bases between. The CDR3 runs to 11 residues. The CDR3 loop is CASTRSYGYTF. The CDR3 DNA follows: TGTGCCAGCACAAGGAGCTATGGCTACACCTTC.

The genes are TRBV30 and TRBJ1-2; TRBD1 agrees at 12 bases. In germline, CDR1 is GTSNPN, CDR2 SVGIG (reference sequence). The trim removed 2 bases at V and 8 bases at J, leaving 12 bases unmatched. This CDR3 is built from 16 residues. The CDR3 region is CAWSLLKGQGAGGYTF. The CDR3 DNA follows: TGTGCCTGGAGTCTCCTAAAGGGACAGGGGGCCGGCGGCTACACCTTC.

Remarks on this clone: The same CDR3 is also encoded by other DNA sequences in this sample. The chain joins TRBV7-2 to TRBJ2-3; D is uncertain. The CDR3 contains 13 residues. The germline CDR1 and CDR2 sequences are SGHTA and FQGNSA. V lost 5 bases to trimming and J lost 1 base, with 7 bases between them. CDR3 protein: CASSPPGTDTQYF. CDR3 bases: TGTGCCAGCAGCCCGCCGGGCACAGATACGCAGTATTTT.

The V and J genes are TRBV20-1 and TRBJ2-7, with a possible D match to TRBD1 (6 bases). The CDR3 spans 11 residues. The V end was cut by 5 bases, the J end by 7 bases, with 12 bases between. The germline gives CDR1 DFQATT, CDR2 SNEGSKA (reference sequence). The CDR3 coding sequence is TGCAGTGCTGGACAGCCTACGGAGCAGTACTTC. Its protein product is CSAGQPTEQYF.

J is TRBJ1-1 and V is TRBV19; D is ambiguous. The germline V gene encodes CDR1 LNHDA and CDR2 SQIVND (reference sequence). The CDR3 has 11 residues. Trimming took off 6 bases at V and 9 bases at J, with 11 bases between the two ends. CDR3 nucleotide sequence: TGTGCCAGTAGAACTGACATCCAAGCTTTCTTT. The encoded protein is CASRTDIQAFF. The whole variable domain, filled in from reference TRBV19 and TRBJ1-1, reads DGGITQSPKYLFRKEGQNVTLSCEQNLNHDAMYWYRQDPGQGLRLIYYSQIVNDFQKGDIAEGYSVSREKKESFPLTVTSAQKNPTAFYLCASRTDIQAFFGQGTRLTVV.

The genes are TRBV19 and TRBJ2-1; 8 nucleotides agree with TRBD1. This CDR3 region has 15 residues. Germline loops: CDR1 LNHDA, CDR2 SQIVND (reference sequence). Trimming cost V 5 bases and J 9 bases; bases outside gene matches: 12. The CDR3 loop is CASSEDRGSWGEQFF. DNA of the CDR3: TGTGCCAGTAGTGAAGACAGGGGCTCCTGGGGTGAGCAGTTCTTC.

The chain links TRBV6-5 to TRBJ2-1; D may be TRBD1 (6 bases). CDR3 length: 13 residues. Germline V gene lookup returns CDR1 MNHEY and CDR2 SVGAGI. V was pared by 2 bases and J by 7 bases, with 9 bases between. The CDR3 bases are TGTGCCAGCAGTTACACGAGGGGGAATGAGCAGTTCTTC. Its translation is CASSYTRGNEQFF.

V and J are TRBV7-9 and TRBJ1-5; D unclear. This CDR3 is built from 13 residues. With 1 base removed from V and 3 bases from J, the gap between germline ends came to 4 bases. Germline V gives CDR1 SEHNR, CDR2 FQNEAQ (reference sequence). The DNA of the CDR3 is TGTGCCAGCAGCTTAGTAGCCAATCAGCCCCAGCATTTT. It is translated as CASSLVANQPQHF.

The chain joins TRBV11-2 to TRBJ2-5; TRBD2 matches at 7 bases. Per the germline V gene, CDR1 is SGHAT and CDR2 is FQNNGV. There are 17 residues in the CDR3. Trimming at V came to 3 bases and at J to 5 bases, leaving 15 bases not matched to a gene. Here the CDR3 DNA reads TGTGCCAGCAGCTTCTCCCATGTTGGGCGGGAGTGGGAGACCCAGTACTTC. Translated: CASSFSHVGREWETQYF.

This clone was seen more than once but under ten times. This chain links TRBV7-8 with TRBJ1-5, with a possible D match to TRBD1 (5 bases). Germline CDR1 is SGHVS and CDR2 is FQNEAQ. The CDR3 loop spans 15 amino acids. The germline V and J ends were trimmed by 1 base and 11 bases, with 18 bases remaining between them. The CDR3 DNA sequence: TGTGCCAGCAGCTTAGGCGATCAAGGGGTAGGGGCCCAGCATTTT. Protein: CASSLGDQGVGAQHF.

This clone was detected once. The CDR3 nucleotides read TGCGCCAGCAGCCAAGATTGGAACAGGGGAAGCGAAAAACTGTTTTTT. It is translated as CASSQDWNRGSEKLFF. V usage is TRBV4-1 and J usage is TRBJ1-4, with 7 nucleotides matching TRBD1. Looked up from germline, CDR1 is MGHRA and CDR2 is YSYEKL. V gave up 0 bases and J gave up 8 bases; unmatched junction bases: 9. The CDR3 sequence is 16 residues long.

A single count supports this clone. CDR3 sequence: CASSQGQGDNQPQHF. CDR3 bases: TGTGCCAGCAGCCAGGGACAGGGGGACAATCAGCCCCAGCATTTT. J is TRBJ1-5 and V is TRBV5-8; 11 nucleotides agree with TRBD1. Unmatched junction bases numbered 3, after V lost 4 bases and J lost 3 bases. The length of the CDR3 is 15 residues. Germline CDR1 SGHTS, CDR2 YDEGEE.